This T cell receptor (delta chain) stems from a study of delta chain sequences of gamma delta T cells (dated by TCRdb to the late 2010s). Library construction relied on 5' RACE. The reads were generated on an Illumina MiSeq. TCRdb processed the public reads again with the CATT caller, after which rows with matching DNA were combined. In all, the sample holds approximately 400 delta-chain clones, and about 45% of those were seen once. 20% to 25% of the sample is held by the ten biggest clonotypes. The germline V gene yields TSWWSYY for CDR1 and QGS for CDR2. The CDR3 starts with the cysteine, ends with the phenylalanine, and has 19 residues. The CDR3 DNA has 57 bases and is translated from base 1. V was cut back by 0 bases and J by 4 bases, leaving a gap of 24 bases between them. Details on this clone: Its specific antigen is unknown. Base qualities were left out, and no much larger clone turns up one base away.

The sequence was obtained from a human donor in good health. Sequenced input: either unsorted cells or a sorted T cell fraction (not recorded which). In this chain, TRDV1 is recombined with TRDJ1; tentative D gene TRDD3, with 5 bases matching. The bases read TGTGCTCTTGGGGAACTTCTACACCGTACTGGAAAGACAGGCGATAAACTCATCTTT. It specifies CALGELLHRTGKTGDKLIF.